A selection of T cell receptor beta chains follows, all from one sample in a study of shared clonotypes between healthy human individuals. Measured with immunoSEQ multiplex PCR; TCRdb has only the in-frame clones, and not every one. The repertoire holds fewer than 2.5 million clones, with approximately 93% as singletons. Sequencing input: naive CD4+ T cells from PBMCs. The origin of the receptors is a man between 18 and 29 years old in good health. Some clones in this sample may be carry-over from other donors' samples. Each CDR3 is given without its conserved first and last residue. Clone size, where shown, is once, few, many, or a class for clones that have expanded.

13	.	TRBV2	ASSGESRSNQPQH
12	.	TRBV6-6	ASRPLGGRDEQY
13	.	TRBV5-1	ASSLGQALPYEQY
13	.	TRBV9	ASSFRDYPLDEQF
9	.	TRBV6-1	ASRGPNEQF
12	.	TRBV7-9	ASSHGTGLYEQY
13	.	TRBV6-5	ASNLNRGRNTEAF
13	.	TRBV6-1	ASSEFGPRTGELF
12	.	TRBV5-1	ASGKGPSTDTQY
15	once	TRBV5-1	ASSAGLAATYRETQY
9	.	TRBV20-1	SGDYQETQY
12	.	TRBV6-1	ATSWGQGQETQY
13	.	TRBV6-6	ASSYPSGGTGELF
13	.	TRBV5-1	ASSSLAGGPGEQY
12	.	TRBV28	ASSTNWSNQPQH
13	.	TRBV7-2	ASSLGLANSYEQY
10	.	TRBV30	AWSTGNYGYT
13	.	TRBV9	ASSVARGRGDEQY
12	.	TRBV6-1	ASSPADSNYGYT
12	once	TRBV27	ASSPPGQSYEQY
12	.	TRBV19	ASIFGNSNQPQH
10	.	TRBV11-3	ASSLGPDEQF
13	.	TRBV2	ASTEEGLAGMEQY
12	.	TRBV6-1	ASSVDRGGTEAF
16	.	TRBV10-3	AISAVWPGGEDNSPLH
13	.	TRBV19	ASSPQVGVETEAF